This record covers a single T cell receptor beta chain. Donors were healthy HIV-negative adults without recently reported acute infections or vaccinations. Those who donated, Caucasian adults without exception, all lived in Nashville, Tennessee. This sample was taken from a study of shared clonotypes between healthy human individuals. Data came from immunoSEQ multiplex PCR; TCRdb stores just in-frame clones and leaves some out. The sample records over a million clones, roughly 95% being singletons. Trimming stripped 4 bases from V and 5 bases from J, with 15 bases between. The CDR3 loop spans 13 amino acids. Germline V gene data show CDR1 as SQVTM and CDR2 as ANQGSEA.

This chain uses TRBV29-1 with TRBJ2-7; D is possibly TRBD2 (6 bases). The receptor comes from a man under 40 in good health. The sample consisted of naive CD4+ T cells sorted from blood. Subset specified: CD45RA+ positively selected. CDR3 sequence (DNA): TGCAGCGTTGTGGGCGGGATGAGAGACGAGCAGTACTTC. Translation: CSVVGGMRDEQYF.